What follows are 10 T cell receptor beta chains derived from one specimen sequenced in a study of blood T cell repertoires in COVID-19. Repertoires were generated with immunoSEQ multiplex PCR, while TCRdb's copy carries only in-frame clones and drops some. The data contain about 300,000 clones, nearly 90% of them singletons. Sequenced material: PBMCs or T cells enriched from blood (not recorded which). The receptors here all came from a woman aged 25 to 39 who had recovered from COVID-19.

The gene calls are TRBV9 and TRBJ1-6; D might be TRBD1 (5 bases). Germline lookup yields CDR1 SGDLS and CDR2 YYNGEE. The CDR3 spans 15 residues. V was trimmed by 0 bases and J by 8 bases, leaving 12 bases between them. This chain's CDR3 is CASSVAGGADSPLHF. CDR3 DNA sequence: TGTGCCAGCAGCGTAGCCGGCGGGGCGGATTCACCCCTCCACTTT.

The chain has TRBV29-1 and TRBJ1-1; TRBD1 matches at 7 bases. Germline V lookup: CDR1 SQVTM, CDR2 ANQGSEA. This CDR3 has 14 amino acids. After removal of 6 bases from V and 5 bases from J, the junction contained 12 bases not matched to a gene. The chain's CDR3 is CSVTQTGRFTEAFF. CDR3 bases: TGCAGCGTGACCCAGACAGGGAGGTTTACTGAAGCTTTCTTT.

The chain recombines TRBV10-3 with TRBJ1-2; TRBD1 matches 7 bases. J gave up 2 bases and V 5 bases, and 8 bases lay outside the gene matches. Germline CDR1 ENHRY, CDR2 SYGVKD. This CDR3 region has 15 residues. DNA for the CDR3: TGTGCCATCAGTCAGAAAGGGACAGCGAACTATGGCTACACCTTC. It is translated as CAISQKGTANYGYTF.

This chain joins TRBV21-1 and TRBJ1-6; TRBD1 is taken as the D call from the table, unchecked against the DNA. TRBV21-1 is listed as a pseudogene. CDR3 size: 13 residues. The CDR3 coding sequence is TGTGCCCACCGGGGACAGGCTAATTCACCCCTCCACTTT. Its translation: CAHRGQANSPLHF.

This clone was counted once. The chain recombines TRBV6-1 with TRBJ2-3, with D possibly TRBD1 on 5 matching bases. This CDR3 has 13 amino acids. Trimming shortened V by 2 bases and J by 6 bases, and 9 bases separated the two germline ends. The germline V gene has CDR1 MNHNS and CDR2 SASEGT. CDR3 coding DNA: TGTGCCAGCAGTGAATTTGGGGCGGATACGCAGTATTTT. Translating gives CASSEFGADTQYF.

This chain's CDR3 is CASSPRDTNSPLHF. The CDR3 nucleotides are TGTGCCAGCAGCCCTAGGGACACAAATTCACCCCTCCACTTT. The chain combines TRBV7-6 with TRBJ1-6; tentatively, D is TRBD1 (6 bases). CDR3 length equals 14 residues. CDR1 and CDR2 (germline): SGHVS, FNYEAQ. Trimming removed 5 bases from V and 7 bases from J, with 12 bases in between.

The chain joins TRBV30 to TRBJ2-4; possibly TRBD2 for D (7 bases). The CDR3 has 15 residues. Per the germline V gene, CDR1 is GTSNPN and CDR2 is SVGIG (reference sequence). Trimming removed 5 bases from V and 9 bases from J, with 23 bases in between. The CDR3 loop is CAWEGGTLGYPIQYF. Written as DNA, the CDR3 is TGTGCCTGGGAGGGGGGGACTTTGGGTTATCCCATTCAGTACTTC.

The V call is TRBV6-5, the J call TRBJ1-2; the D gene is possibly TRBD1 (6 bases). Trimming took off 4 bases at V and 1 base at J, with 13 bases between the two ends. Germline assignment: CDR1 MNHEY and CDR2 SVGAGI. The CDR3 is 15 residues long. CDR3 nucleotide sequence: TGTGCCAGCAGTTTTGGGGGGGACATTAACTATGGCTACACCTTC. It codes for CASSFGGDINYGYTF.

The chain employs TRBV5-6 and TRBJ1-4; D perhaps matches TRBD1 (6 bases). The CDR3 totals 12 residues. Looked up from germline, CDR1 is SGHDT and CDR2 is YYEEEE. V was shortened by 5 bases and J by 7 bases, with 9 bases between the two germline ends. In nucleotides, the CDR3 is TGTGCCAGCAGTGGACAGTTTGAAAAACTGTTTTTT. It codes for CASSGQFEKLFF.

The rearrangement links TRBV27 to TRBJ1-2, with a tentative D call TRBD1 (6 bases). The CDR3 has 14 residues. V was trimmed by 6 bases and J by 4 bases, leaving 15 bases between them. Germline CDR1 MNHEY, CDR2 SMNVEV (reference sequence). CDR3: CASSLRIGGYGYTF. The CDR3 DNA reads TGTGCCAGCAGCCTAAGGATAGGGGGCTATGGCTACACCTTC.